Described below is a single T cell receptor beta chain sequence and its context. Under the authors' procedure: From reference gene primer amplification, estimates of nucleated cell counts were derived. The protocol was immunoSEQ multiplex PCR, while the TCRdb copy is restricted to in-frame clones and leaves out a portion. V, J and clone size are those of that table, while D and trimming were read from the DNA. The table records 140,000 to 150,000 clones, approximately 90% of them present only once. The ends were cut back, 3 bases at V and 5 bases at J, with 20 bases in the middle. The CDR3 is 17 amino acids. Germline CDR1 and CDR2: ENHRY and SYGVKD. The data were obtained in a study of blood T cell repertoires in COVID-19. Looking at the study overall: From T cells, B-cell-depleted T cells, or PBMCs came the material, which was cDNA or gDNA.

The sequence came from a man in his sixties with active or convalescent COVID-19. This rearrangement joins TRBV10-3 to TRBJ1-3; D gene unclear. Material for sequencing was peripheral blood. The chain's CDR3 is CAISDPEEARRRNTIYF. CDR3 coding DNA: TGTGCCATCAGTGACCCCGAGGAAGCGAGGAGGAGAAACACCATATATTTT.